This passage covers 15 T cell receptor beta chains from one sample sequenced in a study of technical replicates of blood from a handful of donors. TCRdb's copy holds only in-frame clones and misses some; the assay was immunoSEQ multiplex PCR. Of approximately 70,000 clones in the sample, almost 95% were seen once. The material sequenced was T cells isolated from PBMCs. These receptors were collected from a human donor in good health.

V and J are TRBV27 and TRBJ1-5, with 10 bases identical to TRBD1. The germline V gene has CDR1 MNHEY and CDR2 SMNVEV (reference sequence). The CDR3 contains 17 residues. The J segment lost 4 bases and the V segment lost 3 bases, leaving 9 bases of the junction unmatched. The CDR3 DNA reads TGTGCCAGCAGTTTTTTCGGGACAGGGGACCTTAATCAGCCCCAGCATTTT. Amino acids: CASSFFGTGDLNQPQHF.

The sample holds a few counts of this clone. The chain uses TRBV5-4 and TRBJ2-7; TRBD2 agrees at 12 bases. The trim removed 0 bases at V and 2 bases at J, leaving 0 bases unmatched. Germline V gene sequence: CDR1 SGHNT, CDR2 YYREEE (reference sequence). The CDR3 runs to 15 residues. The DNA for the CDR3 is TGTGCCAGCAGCTTGGGGACTAGCGGGACCTACGAGCAGTACTTC. Its translation: CASSLGTSGTYEQYF. The whole variable domain, filled in from reference TRBV5-4 and TRBJ2-7, reads ETGVTQSPTHLIKTRGQQVTLRCSSQSGHNTVSWYQQALGQGPQFIFQYYREEENGRGNFPPRFSGLQFPNYSSELNVNALELDDSALYLCASSLGTSGTYEQYFGPGTRLTVT.

The chain uses TRBV2 and TRBJ2-3; a weak D match, TRBD2 (6 bases). The CDR3 runs to 14 residues. The V gene's germline CDR1 is SNHLY and CDR2 FYNNEI. The germline V and J ends were trimmed by 7 bases and 2 bases, with 13 bases remaining between them. The CDR3 DNA follows: TGTGCCAGCACCCGGGACTCCGCCACAGATACGCAGTATTTT. As protein: CASTRDSATDTQYF.

This chain uses TRBV7-9 with TRBJ1-4, with D maybe TRBD1 (6 bases). Germline-derived CDR1 and CDR2 are SEHNR and FQNEAQ (reference sequence). This CDR3 has 15 residues. V was shortened by 5 bases and J by 0 bases, with 10 bases between the two germline ends. CDR3 sequence reads: CASSPRQATNEKLFF. For the CDR3, the DNA is TGTGCCAGCAGCCCCAGACAGGCAACTAATGAAAAACTGTTTTTT.

The J gene is TRBJ2-3, the V gene TRBV2; no definite D call. CDR3 length: 16 amino acids. Germline V gene lookup returns CDR1 SNHLY and CDR2 FYNNEI. V lost 3 bases to trimming and J lost 0 bases, with 13 bases between them. The DNA for the CDR3 is TGTGCCAGCAGTGAGGGCCTTAGTGCTAGCACAGATACGCAGTATTTT. It encodes CASSEGLSASTDTQYF.

CDR3 DNA: TGTGCCAGCACCAGAGAGGGATACTCTGGAAACACCATATATTTT. This encodes CASTREGYSGNTIYF. V gene TRBV11-2 combines with J gene TRBJ1-3; D gene unclear. Germline loops: CDR1 SGHAT, CDR2 FQNNGV. This CDR3 spans 15 amino acids. Trimming cost V 7 bases and J 0 bases, with 13 bases left between them.

V and J are TRBV1 and TRBJ2-2; TRBD1, the D gene given by the table, was not confirmed from the DNA. TRBV1 is shown as a pseudogene. CDR3 length: 19 amino acids. The CDR3 nucleotides read TGCACCAGCAGCCAACAGGTCATCAAAACTTATAGGTCTGCCGGGGAGCTGTTTTTT. It codes for CTSSQQVIKTYRSAGELFF.

Note on this clone: One end of the junction does not line up with germline, which may come from a read error. This chain connects TRBV27 to TRBJ2-1; 12 bases match TRBD2. The CDR3 extends over 18 amino acids. Germline-derived CDR1 and CDR2 are MNHEY and SMNVEV (reference sequence). This CDR3 is CASSISLAGGHSYNEQFF. The CDR3 bases are TGTGCCAGCAGTATATCACTAGCGGGAGGACACTCCTACAATGAGCAGTTCTTC.

The chain employs TRBV5-6 and TRBJ1-1; weak D call: TRBD1 (5 bases). Between the trimmed V and J ends, which lost 4 bases and 6 bases, there was a span of 10 bases. Per the germline V gene, CDR1 is SGHDT and CDR2 is YYEEEE. CDR3 length equals 12 residues. CDR3 sequence (DNA): TGTGCCAGCAGCGGGGGGAGGCCTGAAGCTTTCTTT. This codes for CASSGGRPEAFF.

The chain couples TRBV4-1 to TRBJ1-2; possibly TRBD1 for D (6 bases). V lost 1 base and J lost 8, with 20 bases in between. The CDR3 has 16 amino acids. Germline CDR1 reads MGHRA; CDR2 reads YSYEKL. The CDR3 coding sequence is TGCGCCAGCAGCCAAGTAGGACAGCGAGTCCTTGGAGGCTACACCTTC. Translation: CASSQVGQRVLGGYTF.

This rearrangement joins TRBV11-3 to TRBJ2-7; D possibly corresponds to TRBD1 (5 bases). V lost 6 bases and J lost 0, with 24 bases in between. CDR3 length: 18 amino acids. Looked up from germline, CDR1 is SGHNT and CDR2 is YENEEA. The CDR3 nucleotides read TGTGCCAGCAGTGGGGCCCCGAATTGGATTTTCTTCTCCTACGAGCAGTACTTC. Translating it yields CASSGAPNWIFFSYEQYF. The whole variable domain, remainder taken from reference TRBV11-3 and TRBJ2-7, is EAGVVQSPRYKIIEKKQPVAFWCNPISGHNTLYWYLQNLGQGPELLIRYENEEAVDDSQLPKDRFSAERLKGVDSTLKIQPAELGDSAVYLCASSGAPNWIFFSYEQYFGPGTRLTVT.

The V call is TRBV5-6, the J call TRBJ2-7, with D hard to call. Germline values: CDR1 SGHDT, CDR2 YYEEEE. The CDR3 covers 14 residues. Trimming took 0 bases from V and 4 from J, leaving 11 bases between them. The CDR3 DNA is TGTGCCAGCAGCTTGGGATACTCTGCTTACGAGCAGTACTTC. Amino acids: CASSLGYSAYEQYF.

V gene TRBV7-6 combines with J gene TRBJ2-1; 7 bases match TRBD2. Germline lookup yields CDR1 SGHVS and CDR2 FNYEAQ. After removal of 3 bases from V and 7 bases from J, the junction contained 9 bases not matched to a gene. CDR3 length equals 15 residues. CDR3 sequence (DNA): TGTGCCAGCAGCTTTAACCAGGCGGGAGTAAATGAGCAGTTCTTC. Protein product: CASSFNQAGVNEQFF.

The genes are TRBV6-1 and TRBJ2-3, with 8 bases that match TRBD2. The CDR3 runs to 15 residues. CDR1 is MNHNS, CDR2 SASEGT, per germline. J lost 2 bases, V lost 7 bases, and 8 bases had no gene match. The DNA for the CDR3 is TGTGCCAGCACGGGGCGCGGGAGGAACACAGATACGCAGTATTTT. Translated, it gives CASTGRGRNTDTQYF.

CDR3 sequence (DNA): TGTGCCAGCAGTTTAGCGGGAGGGGAGGGGTACAATGAGCAGTTCTTC. This encodes CASSLAGGEGYNEQFF. The gene calls are TRBV27 and TRBJ2-1; 9 bases match TRBD2. In germline, CDR1 is MNHEY, CDR2 SMNVEV (reference sequence). Trimming cost V 2 bases and J 4 bases; bases outside gene matches: 6. This CDR3 is built from 16 residues.